What follows are 5 T cell receptor beta chains derived from one specimen sequenced in a study of regulatory T cells in long-lasting Graves disease. Time point noted: newly diagnosed GD, antithyroid drugs for less than 3 months. After RNA was extracted from PBMCs, the TCR library was made from it. Investigators prepared the TCR beta libraries by applying iRepertoire HTBI primers and Arm-PCR of CDR3 regions. TCRdb processed the multiplex PCR reads anew with MiXCR; each CDR3 protein has one entry. Of approximately 400,000 distinct CDR3 sequences in the sample, approximately 16% were seen once. This sample was also put to use in a study of T cells in Graves' hyperthyroidism and ophthalmopathy.

The specimen comprised peripheral blood mononuclear cells (PBMCs), sampled at new diagnosis, from a patient treated with antithyroid drugs. These receptors were obtained from a woman in her forties with Graves disease.

This clonotype has a count of ten or more. The CDR3 bases are TGTGCCAGCAGTCCGGGACAGAGAAGGAATAGCGGGGTCTCTGGGGCCAACGTCCTGACTTTC. Protein sequence: CASSPGQRRNSGVSGANVLTF. The J gene is TRBJ2-6, the V gene TRBV12-3 or TRBV12-4, with D maybe TRBD2 (8 bases). The CDR3 is 21 amino acids. Trimming took off 5 bases at V and 0 bases at J, with 26 bases between the two ends.

This clonotype was observed at least ten times. V is TRBV11-2 and J is TRBJ2-3; possibly TRBD2 for D (6 bases). The DNA matches TRBJ2-1 better at its end, which makes the J call doubtful. Per the germline V gene, CDR1 is SGHAT and CDR2 is FQNNGV. The CDR3 runs to 17 residues. The CDR3 DNA reads TGTGCCAGCAGCTTAGCCCGGATAGGCGGGAATCAAAATGAGCAGTTCTTC. It codes for CASSLARIGGNQNEQFF.

Many counts were recorded for this clonotype. The chain couples TRBV28 to TRBJ1-2; D gene ambiguous. Germline assignment: CDR1 MDHEN and CDR2 SYDVKM. This CDR3 contains 13 residues. V dropped 3 bases and J dropped 1 base, with 6 bases sitting between them. This CDR3 is CASSFGSNYGYTF. The CDR3, as DNA: TGTGCCAGCAGTTTCGGCAGTAACTATGGCTACACCTTC.

This clonotype was recorded at least ten times. The rearrangement links TRBV28 to TRBJ1-1, with D possibly matching TRBD1 (5 bases). CDR1 MDHEN and CDR2 SYDVKM come from the germline V gene. The CDR3 sequence is 15 residues long. Trimming removed 6 bases at V and 0 bases at J, with 14 bases between. The CDR3 DNA reads as TGTGCCAGCAGCTTCCGCGGGGGGTTGAACACTGAAGCTTTCTTT. Its translation: CASSFRGGLNTEAFF.

The rearrangement links TRBV4-1 to TRBJ2-3; tentatively, D is TRBD2 (6 bases). Trimming removed 0 bases at V and 4 bases at J, with 8 bases between. The CDR3 sequence is 14 residues long. Per the germline V gene, CDR1 is MGHRA and CDR2 is YSYEKL. CDR3 DNA: TGCGCCAGCAGCCAAGAATCTAGCGCAGATACGCAGTATTTT. Translation: CASSQESSADTQYF.